Listed below are T cell receptor beta chains from one sample, sequenced in a study of blood T cells in healthy people across ages. TCRdb re-called the 5' RACE reads through MiXCR, storing one row per CDR3 protein. This sample has 600,000 to 650,000 distinct CDR3 sequences, with roughly 50% found just once. Source material: blood. The source of these receptors is a man aged 55 to 69 in good health. CDR3s include the opening cysteine and the closing phenylalanine or tryptophan. Each record gives: D gene, J gene, V gene, clone size, CDR3 DNA, CDR3 protein. A D gene is named only where the DNA matches it firmly. Where a row states a size, it is once, few, many or the class of an expanded clone; other rows omit it.

NA TRBJ2-5 TRBV7-2 once TGTGCCAGCAGCTTACCTAGTAAGGATGAGCAGTACTTC CASSLPSKDEQYF
NA TRBJ1-2 TRBV4-2 NA TGTGCCAGCAGCCAAGCATCCGGGGGCTATGGCTACACCTTC CASSQASGGYGYTF
NA TRBJ2-7 TRBV29-1 few TGCAGCGTTGGTGGTTTGGAACACGAGCAGTACTTC CSVGGLEHEQYF
TRBD1 TRBJ2-5 TRBV4-1 few TGTGCCAGCAGCCAGGACAGGGTAGAGACCCAGTACTTC CASSQDRVETQYF
NA TRBJ1-2 TRBV28 NA TGTGCCAGCACCCCGGGCGGGGCCCAATCCCGTTGTGGCTACACCTTC CASTPGGAQSRCGYTF
TRBD2 TRBJ2-7 TRBV10-3 NA TGTGCCATCGCCGTAGCGGGGACCTCCTACGAGCAGTACTTC CAIAVAGTSYEQYF
NA TRBJ2-5 TRBV5-1 few TGCGCCAGCAGCTGGACTGGGACCCAAGAGACCCAGTACTTC CASSWTGTQETQYF
NA TRBJ2-6 TRBV24-1 NA TGTGCCACCAGCGCGGGGCAAGGAGGGGCCAACGTCCTGACTTTC CATSAGQGGANVLTF
NA TRBJ2-7 TRBV29-1 few TGCAGCGTTGAAGATAGGACAGGACTCGCGGGGGCACAGTACTTC CSVEDRTGLAGAQYF
NA TRBJ1-6 TRBV13 NA TGTGCCAGCAACTCTAGGGGGTCTGTTTATAATTCACCCCTCCACTTT CASNSRGSVYNSPLHF
NA TRBJ2-5 TRBV5-4 NA TGTGCCAGCAGCTTGGCTAGGGCAGGGTGGGAGACCCAGTACTTC CASSLARAGWETQYF
TRBD1 TRBJ1-1 TRBV6-5 NA TGTGCCAGCATTCTTTCTGGGACAGCGAACACTGAAGCTTTCTTT CASILSGTANTEAFF
TRBD1 TRBJ1-2 TRBV12-3/TRBV12-4 NA TGTGCCAGCAGTTTGGTAGTGGGACAGAACTATGGCTACACCTTC CASSLVVGQNYGYTF
NA TRBJ2-4 TRBV27 once TGTGCCAGCAGCAAAAGACATATAGAGGGCGCGCAGTACTTC CASSKRHIEGAQYF
TRBD1 TRBJ2-7 TRBV6-6 NA TGTGCCAGCAGGCACACCGGGACAGGGTTTCGCGAGCAGTACTTC CASRHTGTGFREQYF
TRBD1 TRBJ1-1 TRBV15 NA TGTGCCACCAGACCGGACAGGGGGCTCAGGAACACTGAAGCTTTCTTT CATRPDRGLRNTEAFF
NA TRBJ2-7 TRBV4-1 many TGCGCCAGCAGCCGAGAGTCCCTCTCCTACGAGCAGTACTTC CASSRESLSYEQYF
NA TRBJ2-3 TRBV4-1 NA TGCGCCAGCAGCCAAGAGGGGGACACTAAGATTAGCATAGATACGCAGTATTTT CASSQEGDTKISIDTQYF
NA TRBJ2-5 TRBV6-5 few TGTGCCAGCAGTCGGTCAGGGCAGGAGACCCAGTACTTC CASSRSGQETQYF
NA TRBJ1-6 TRBV6-1 NA TGTGCCAGCAGTCCCAGGCTCTATGGGAATTCACCCCTCCACTTT CASSPRLYGNSPLHF
TRBD1 TRBJ1-6 TRBV27 NA TGTGCCAACAGTCCGAGACAGGGGGCAAATAATTCACCCCTCCACTTT CANSPRQGANNSPLHF
TRBD1 TRBJ1-1 TRBV5-1 many TGCGCCAGCAGCCCTCGTGGGACAGGGAACACTGAAGCTTTCTTT CASSPRGTGNTEAFF
TRBD2 TRBJ2-3 TRBV28 NA TGTGCCAGCAGGGCCGGACTAGCGGCGATACGCACAGATACGCAGTATTTT CASRAGLAAIRTDTQYF
NA TRBJ2-5 TRBV7-2 few TGTGCCAGCAGCTCGAGAGGGGGGCTAGAGACCCAGTACTTC CASSSRGGLETQYF
TRBD1 TRBJ1-2 TRBV6-1 NA TGTGCCAGCAGTGATCGGACAGGGATCTTAAACTATGGCTACACCTTC CASSDRTGILNYGYTF
TRBD1 TRBJ1-2 TRBV12-3/TRBV12-4 NA TGTGCCAGCAGTTTTTCCCCAGGGGGGAACTATGGCTACACCTTC CASSFSPGGNYGYTF
TRBD1 TRBJ1-2 TRBV25-1 few TGTGCCAGCGACTCCGGGGACAGGGGACCTTATGGCTACACCTTC CASDSGDRGPYGYTF
NA TRBJ2-3 TRBV5-1 NA TGCGCCAGCAGTCAAGAGGGCAGGGTGGGAGATACGCAGTATTTT CASSQEGRVGDTQYF
NA TRBJ2-5 TRBV3-1 NA TGTGCCAGCAGCCAGGATCCGGGGGTCGAGCGGTACTTC CASSQDPGVERYF
NA TRBJ2-3 TRBV9 NA TGTGCCAGCAGCGCCAACCCCCGCACAGATACGCAGTATTTT CASSANPRTDTQYF
TRBD1 TRBJ1-4 TRBV7-2 NA TGTGCCAGCAGCTACGGGACAGGGGATGAAAAACTGTTTTTT CASSYGTGDEKLFF
NA TRBJ1-6 TRBV20-1 NA TGCAGTGCTAGCCGACTGGGCTCCTATAATTCACCCCTCCACTTT CSASRLGSYNSPLHF
NA TRBJ1-1 TRBV10-3 NA TGTGCCATCCGGGACATGGCGCAGGTAAACACTGAAGCTTTCTTT CAIRDMAQVNTEAFF
NA TRBJ2-5 TRBV13 NA TGTGCCAGCAGCCCAGACTTCGGGGAGACCCAGTACTTC CASSPDFGETQYF
TRBD2 TRBJ2-1 TRBV5-1 NA TGCGCCAGCAGCTTCTATAGACTAGCAGCGGGCTACAATGAGCAGTTCTTC CASSFYRLAAGYNEQFF
NA TRBJ2-7 TRBV6-2/TRBV6-3 NA TGTGCCAGCAGTATGTCAGGGACCTCCGACGAGCAGTACTTC CASSMSGTSDEQYF
TRBD2 TRBJ2-1 TRBV10-1 NA TGCGCCAGCAGTGAGTCCGGTGGGACTAGCGGGCTATACAATGAGCAGTTCTTC CASSESGGTSGLYNEQFF
NA TRBJ1-1 TRBV20-1 few TGCAGTGCTGAGCAGGGAGTCGGGAGCACTGAAGCTTTCTTT CSAEQGVGSTEAFF
NA TRBJ2-1 TRBV11-2 NA TGTGCCAGCAGCTTAGCCCCGAGGGGACTTTACAATGAGCAGTTCTTC CASSLAPRGLYNEQFF
NA TRBJ2-1 TRBV11-2 NA TGTGCCAGCAGCTTCGATGCCGAGACCCAGTTCTTC CASSFDAETQFF
TRBD2 TRBJ2-3 TRBV4-2 many TGTGCCAGCAGCCAAGAACAGCGGGGTTACCCCGGTACGCAGTATTTT CASSQEQRGYPGTQYF
NA TRBJ1-2 TRBV6-1 NA TGTGCCAGCAGTGAAGGTTGGGGTAGTTCCTATGGCTACACCTTC CASSEGWGSSYGYTF
TRBD2 TRBJ2-5 TRBV5-5 NA TGTGCCAGCAGGGATCTAGCGGGACTTTACCAAGAGACCCAGTACTTC CASRDLAGLYQETQYF
NA TRBJ2-5 TRBV20-1 NA TGCAGTGCTAGAGATACAGAAGAGACCCAGTACTTC CSARDTEETQYF
NA TRBJ2-7 TRBV7-2 NA TGTGCCAGCAGCTTGGGACACACCTACGAGCAGTACTTC CASSLGHTYEQYF
TRBD2 TRBJ2-5 TRBV5-5 few TGTGCCAGCAGCTTGGCGACTAGCGGGGTTATGTACCAAGAGACCCAGTACTTC CASSLATSGVMYQETQYF
TRBD1 TRBJ1-1 TRBV9 once TGTGCCAGCAGCTTCGGGACAGGGACAAACACTGAAGCTTTCTTT CASSFGTGTNTEAFF